The 11 T cell receptor beta chains listed next were all sequenced from one sample in a study of control samples from healthy donors and cancer patients. Sequenced by immunoSEQ multiplex PCR; TCRdb stores in-frame clones only, minus some. The sample lists more than 100,000 clones; approximately 90% were seen once. Sequenced material: blood. These receptors originate from a man aged 18 to 29 in good health.

The chain uses TRBV11-2 and TRBJ2-2; possibly TRBD1 or TRBD2 for D (5 bases each). CDR3 length equals 15 residues. V was shortened by 8 bases and J by 1 base, with 14 bases between the two germline ends. Germline loops: CDR1 SGHAT, CDR2 FQNNGV. The CDR3 sequence: CASGYGTVNTGELFF. As DNA, the CDR3 is TGTGCCAGCGGTTACGGGACCGTGAACACCGGGGAGCTGTTTTTT.

In regard to this clone: The junction differs from germline at one of its ends, possibly a read error. The V gene is TRBV5-8, the J gene TRBJ2-7; perhaps TRBD2 as D (5 bases). Germline CDR1 is SGHTS and CDR2 is YDEGEE. This CDR3 has 13 residues. The CDR3 is CASSLEVLLGLYF. CDR3 in DNA: TGTGCCAGCAGTTTGGAGGTTCTCTTGGGTCTGTACTTC.

The J gene is TRBJ1-6, the V gene TRBV4-1; D gene uncertain. CDR1 and CDR2 from the germline V gene are MGHRA and YSYEKL. The CDR3 loop spans 13 amino acids. V shed 4 bases and J shed 12 bases, with 13 bases lying between them. The CDR3, as DNA: TGCGCCAGCAGCCTCCCCCTTTCGGGACCCCTCCACTTT. Translation: CASSLPLSGPLHF.

The chain recombines TRBV18 with TRBJ2-1; either TRBD1 or TRBD2 may fit D (5 bases each). CDR3 size: 12 residues. Germline assignment: CDR1 KGHSH and CDR2 LQKENI. V was clipped by 6 bases and J by 5 bases, with 8 bases between them. The CDR3 loop reads CASSRDDNEQFF. The CDR3 DNA is TGTGCCAGCTCCAGGGACGACAATGAGCAGTTCTTC.

The CDR3 region has the DNA TGTGCCAGCATGGATTCGGGGCCGGATGAAGCTTTCTTT. Amino acids: CASMDSGPDEAFF. The chain has TRBV2 and TRBJ1-1; the D gene is possibly TRBD1 (5 bases). The CDR3 contains 13 residues. The V and J ends lost 7 bases and 7 bases respectively, with 16 bases between them. The germline V gene has CDR1 SNHLY and CDR2 FYNNEI.

In its sample, this clone was seen a few times. The chain carries TRBV5-1 and TRBJ1-5; 7 bases agree with TRBD1. The V and J ends lost 2 bases and 6 bases, in that order; junction bases with no gene match: 8. This CDR3 is 15 amino acids long. Germline lookup yields CDR1 SGHRS and CDR2 YFSETQ. CDR3 region: CASSLDRARGQPQHF. The CDR3 DNA reads as TGCGCCAGCAGCTTAGACAGGGCGAGGGGTCAGCCCCAGCATTTT.

The chain has TRBV10-1 and TRBJ1-1; D is ambiguous. Germline loops: CDR1 WNHNN, CDR2 SYGVQD (reference sequence). V dropped 3 bases and J dropped 3 bases, with 11 bases sitting between them. CDR3 length equals 14 residues. The CDR3 nucleotides are TGCGCCAGCAGTGATGGATCTGGGGACACTGAAGCTTTCTTT. It encodes CASSDGSGDTEAFF.

This clone appeared once. The chain carries TRBV11-2 and TRBJ1-4; D not certain. V was trimmed by 5 bases and J by 6 bases, leaving 16 bases between them. The CDR3 extends over 15 amino acids. CDR1 is SGHAT and CDR2 is FQNNGV in the germline V gene. The CDR3 DNA reads TGTGCCAGCAGCGATACGGAGGAAGAGGATGAAAAACTGTTTTTT. It yields the protein CASSDTEEEDEKLFF.

This chain's CDR3 is CASSEGWAQNTEAFF. In nucleotides, the CDR3 is TGTGCCAGCAGTGAGGGTTGGGCCCAGAACACTGAAGCTTTCTTT. The V gene is TRBV2, the J gene TRBJ1-1; D not resolved. Germline CDR1 SNHLY, CDR2 FYNNEI. CDR3 length: 15 residues. The germline V and J ends were trimmed by 3 bases and 1 base, with 12 bases remaining between them.

V gene TRBV11-3 combines with J gene TRBJ2-7, with D perhaps matching TRBD1 or TRBD2 (6 bases each). Trimming shortened V by 0 bases and J by 3 bases, and 15 bases separated the two germline ends. Germline CDR1 reads SGHNT; CDR2 reads YENEEA. The CDR3 is made up of 16 amino acids. CDR3 sequence: CASSLEREGGDYEQYF. CDR3 DNA: TGTGCCAGCAGCTTAGAGCGTGAGGGGGGAGACTACGAGCAGTACTTC.

J is TRBJ2-3 and V is TRBV11-2; TRBD1 aligns across 7 bases. V lost 3 bases, J lost 2 bases, and 8 bases stayed unmatched. The germline V gene encodes CDR1 SGHAT and CDR2 FQNNGV. CDR3 length: 16 amino acids. The DNA of the CDR3 is TGTGCCAGCAGCTTGATGATGGGGACAGTCACAGATACGCAGTATTTT. Protein product: CASSLMMGTVTDTQYF.